The 16 T cell receptor beta chains given below trace back to one sample, sequenced in a study of shared clonotypes between healthy human individuals. Measured with immunoSEQ multiplex PCR; TCRdb has only the in-frame clones, and not every one. Among 400,000 to 600,000 clones listed, roughly 95% were seen once. Sequencing was carried out using naive CD4+ T cells sorted from blood. Specified subset: CD45RA+ positively selected. The source is a woman in her 30s in good health.

The chain joins TRBV28 to TRBJ2-7; TRBD2 agrees at 8 bases. The CDR3 length is 14 residues. In germline, CDR1 is MDHEN, CDR2 SYDVKM. Trimming removed 6 bases from V and 3 bases from J; junction bases left unmatched: 7. The CDR3 sequence: CASRPGLDHYEQYF. DNA of the CDR3: TGTGCCAGCAGGCCGGGACTAGACCACTACGAGCAGTACTTC.

V usage is TRBV28 and J usage is TRBJ2-7, with D tentatively TRBD2 (5 bases). Germline lookup yields CDR1 MDHEN and CDR2 SYDVKM. The CDR3 has 16 residues. V lost 7 bases to trimming and J lost 0 bases, with 19 bases between them. The DNA of the CDR3 is TGTGCCAGCACCCCCAGCGGTATAGAGAGCTCCTACGAGCAGTACTTC. Protein product: CASTPSGIESSYEQYF.

This chain joins TRBV7-2 and TRBJ2-3, with 7 bases lining up with TRBD2. Germline V lookup: CDR1 SGHTA, CDR2 FQGNSA. The CDR3 covers 16 residues. The junction had 6 bases not matched to a gene; V was cut back by 1 base and J by 2 bases. CDR3 in DNA: TGTGCCAGCAGCTTAGTCGGGGCGGGAGTCACAGATACGCAGTATTTT. This gives the protein CASSLVGAGVTDTQYF.

This chain uses TRBV21-1 with TRBJ2-7; the table's TRBD2 call for D was not verified on the DNA. TRBV21-1 is a pseudogene segment. The CDR3 has 15 amino acids. The CDR3, as DNA: TGTGCCAGCAGCCGTGGGACTAGCGGGAGTTACGAGCAGTACTTC. It yields the protein CASSRGTSGSYEQYF.

The chain has TRBV5-5 and TRBJ2-7; tentative D call: TRBD2 (6 bases). This CDR3 region has 14 residues. Germline assignment: CDR1 SGHKS and CDR2 YYEKEE (reference sequence). Trimming took off 7 bases at V and 5 bases at J, with 19 bases between the two ends. In DNA, the CDR3 is TGTGCCAGCTTTATGGGGGGTCGGGCAGACGAGCAGTACTTC. Amino acid sequence: CASFMGGRADEQYF.

This rearrangement joins TRBV11-2 to TRBJ2-2; a weak D match, TRBD1 (6 bases). V lost 6 bases, J lost 4 bases, and 18 bases lay in between. This CDR3 is 16 amino acids long. Per germline, CDR1 SGHAT and CDR2 FQNNGV. The CDR3 DNA reads as TGTGCCAGCAGATCTCCATCAGGGGATAGCACCGGGGAGCTGTTTTTT. Its translation: CASRSPSGDSTGELFF.

The chain joins TRBV4-2 to TRBJ1-1, with D uncertain. The germline CDR1 and CDR2 sequences are LGHNA and YNFKEQ. This CDR3 contains 15 residues. Trimming removed 3 bases from V and 1 base from J, with 12 bases in between. CDR3 residues: CASSHLDRPNTEAFF. In nucleotides, the CDR3 is TGTGCCAGCAGCCATCTCGACCGACCGAACACTGAAGCTTTCTTT.

This clone appeared a single time. The J gene is TRBJ1-1, the V gene TRBV2; D is unclear. Trimming took off 8 bases at V and 1 base at J, with 14 bases between the two ends. The germline V gene has CDR1 SNHLY and CDR2 FYNNEI. This CDR3 has 14 amino acids. The CDR3 sequence is CASGVGHSNTEAFF. CDR3 nucleotides: TGTGCCAGCGGGGTAGGGCATTCGAACACTGAAGCTTTCTTT.

The CDR3 DNA sequence: TGCGCCAGCAGTATAGACGGACAGGGAGGTCAGCCCCAGCATTTT. It specifies CASSIDGQGGQPQHF. The rearrangement links TRBV5-1 to TRBJ1-5; TRBD1 agrees at 8 bases. This CDR3 has 15 amino acids. Losses at the gene ends were 5 bases for V and 6 bases for J; bases not matched to a gene: 10. Germline V gene data show CDR1 as SGHRS and CDR2 as YFSETQ.

Concerning this clone: Other DNA sequences in this specimen translate into the identical CDR3. The rearrangement joins TRBV28 to TRBJ1-2, with 7 bases identical to TRBD1. CDR3 length equals 13 residues. Germline loops: CDR1 MDHEN, CDR2 SYDVKM. The V gene end was trimmed by 6 bases and the J gene end by 4 bases; junction bases not matched to a gene: 5. Here the CDR3 reads CASSSGQIYGYTF. The CDR3 region has the DNA TGTGCCAGCAGCTCGGGACAGATCTATGGCTACACCTTC.

This chain links TRBV6-1 with TRBJ2-5; 8 bases are a match to TRBD2. The J call may be mistaken, given a closer DNA end match to TRBJ2-7. This CDR3 spans 14 amino acids. Germline V CDR1 and CDR2: MNHNS, SASEGT. The CDR3 region is CASSEAPGRDEQYF. The CDR3 DNA sequence: TGTGCCAGCAGTGAAGCCCCCGGGAGGGACGAGCAGTACTTC.

This chain joins TRBV30 and TRBJ2-3; D is unclear. The ends were cut back, 1 base at V and 11 bases at J, with 13 bases in the middle. CDR1 GTSNPN and CDR2 SVGIG come from the germline V gene (reference sequence). The CDR3 loop spans 12 amino acids. CDR3 amino acids: CAWSALGSMQYF. The CDR3 DNA is TGTGCCTGGAGTGCCCTCGGCTCGATGCAGTATTTT.

This rearrangement joins TRBV2 to TRBJ1-5; D is perhaps TRBD1 (5 bases). V lost 2 bases, J lost 7 bases, and 12 bases lay in between. The CDR3 sequence is 14 residues long. Germline loops: CDR1 SNHLY, CDR2 FYNNEI. The chain's CDR3 is CASSENSRGQPQHF. In nucleotides, the CDR3 is TGTGCCAGCAGTGAAAACTCGCGGGGGCAGCCCCAGCATTTT.

The chain combines TRBV5-4 with TRBJ2-2; D is perhaps TRBD1 (5 bases). Between the trimmed V and J ends, which lost 1 base and 0 bases, there was a span of 10 bases. Per germline, CDR1 SGHNT and CDR2 YYREEE (reference sequence). The CDR3 consists of 16 residues. In DNA, the CDR3 is TGTGCCAGCAGCTTGTCCTGGACACCGAACACCGGGGAGCTGTTTTTT. Translating it yields CASSLSWTPNTGELFF.

The chain combines TRBV6-1 with TRBJ2-7, with 9 positions matching TRBD2. Germline V gene sequence: CDR1 MNHNS, CDR2 SASEGT. The CDR3 totals 15 residues. After removal of 2 bases from V and 5 bases from J, the junction contained 7 bases not matched to a gene. This chain's CDR3 is CASSEFWLAGNEQYF. DNA for the CDR3: TGTGCCAGCAGTGAATTTTGGCTAGCGGGAAACGAGCAGTACTTC.

The chain has TRBV18 and TRBJ2-7; D might be TRBD2 (6 bases). The CDR3 extends over 14 amino acids. Between the trimmed V and J ends, which lost 2 bases and 7 bases, there was a span of 15 bases. The germline CDR1 and CDR2 sequences are KGHSH and LQKENI. The CDR3 loop is CASSPGAGGREQYF. The CDR3, as DNA: TGTGCCAGCTCACCAGGGGCCGGGGGACGGGAGCAGTACTTC.